One T cell receptor (beta chain) is described in this entry. Its specificity is not known. This sample was included in a study of beta chain features in type 1 diabetes. Investigators reverse transcribed all isolated RNA, so they sequenced expressed TCRB transcripts. The method was immunoSEQ multiplex PCR; TCRdb's version includes in-frame clones alone and lacks a portion of them. The sample includes 310,000 or so clones, under 8.5% of them seen just once. CDR1 is SGHNT and CDR2 is YYREEE in the germline V gene (reference sequence). V dropped 4 bases and J dropped 3; count of bases not matched to a gene: 2. CDR3 length: 14 amino acids. Study-level points and caveats: Cells expressing TCR highly could be over-represented by cDNA sequencing. Moderate but significant shortening of TCRB CDR3s was recorded in all four CD4+ subsets from Type 1 diabetes patients.

The authors took one heparinised blood draw, averaging about 120 mL, from each donor. CD45RO/CCR7/CD25/CD127/CD95/CD27 separated CD4+ naive, central memory, regulatory and stem cell-like memory cells by sorting. The TCR sequence derives from a woman between 18 and 29 years old in good health. The chain employs TRBV5-4 and TRBJ2-5, with 11 bases aligning to TRBD2. Sequences were obtained from central memory CD4+ T cells from blood. The CDR3 reads CASSLLAGEETQYF. CDR3 nucleotide sequence: TGTGCCAGCAGCCTACTAGCGGGAGAAGAGACCCAGTACTTC. Drawing the rest from reference TRBV5-4 and TRBJ2-5, the complete variable domain is ETGVTQSPTHLIKTRGQQVTLRCSSQSGHNTVSWYQQALGQGPQFIFQYYREEENGRGNFPPRFSGLQFPNYSSELNVNALELDDSALYLCASSLLAGEETQYFGPGTRLLVL.